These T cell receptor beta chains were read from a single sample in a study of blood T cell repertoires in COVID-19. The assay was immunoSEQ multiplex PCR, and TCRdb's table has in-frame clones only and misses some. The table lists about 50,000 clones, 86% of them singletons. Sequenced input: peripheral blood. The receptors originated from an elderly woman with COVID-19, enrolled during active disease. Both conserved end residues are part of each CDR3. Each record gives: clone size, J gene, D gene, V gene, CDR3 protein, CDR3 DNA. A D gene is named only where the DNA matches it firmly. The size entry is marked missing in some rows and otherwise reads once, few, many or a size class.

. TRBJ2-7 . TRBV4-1 CASSRGDGPYEQYF TGCGCCAGCAGCCGGGGAGACGGGCCCTACGAGCAGTACTTC
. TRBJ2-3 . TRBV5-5 CASSSPTDTQYF TGTGCCAGCAGCTCTCCCACAGATACGCAGTATTTT
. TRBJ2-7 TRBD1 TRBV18 CASSPPRGTGSYEQYF TGTGCCAGCTCACCACCGAGGGGGACAGGCAGCTACGAGCAGTACTTC
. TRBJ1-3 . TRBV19 CASSIGSYFSGNTIYF TGTGCCAGTAGTATAGGATCATACTTCTCTGGAAACACCATATATTTT
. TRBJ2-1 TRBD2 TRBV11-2 CASSRRTGGYNEQFF TGTGCCAGCAGCCGACGGACGGGAGGGTACAATGAGCAGTTCTTC
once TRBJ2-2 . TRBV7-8 CASSLDGRNTGELFF TGTGCCAGCAGCTTAGATGGTAGGAACACCGGGGAGCTGTTTTTT
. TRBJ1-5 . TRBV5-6 CASSSLRDYTQPQHF TGTGCCAGCAGCTCATTACGGGATTACACTCAGCCCCAGCATTTT
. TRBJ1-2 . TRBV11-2 CASSLTSGRRVFNYGYTF TGTGCCAGCAGCTTAACATCAGGCAGGAGGGTTTTTAACTATGGCTACACCTTC
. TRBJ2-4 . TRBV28 CASSLQGNIQYF TGTGCCAGCAGTTTGCAGGGGAACATTCAGTACTTC
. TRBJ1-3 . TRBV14 CASSHRRQTLSGNTIYF TGTGCCAGCAGCCACCGGAGACAGACACTCTCTGGAAACACCATATATTTT
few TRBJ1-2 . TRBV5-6 CASSYFDRSEGGYTF TGTGCCAGCAGCTACTTCGACAGGAGTGAAGGAGGCTACACCTTC
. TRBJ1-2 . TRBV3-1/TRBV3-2 CASSPLGQRNYGYTF TGTGCCAGCAGCCCGCTAGGACAGAGAAACTATGGCTACACCTTC
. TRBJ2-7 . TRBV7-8 CASSLTSGGPYEQYF TGTGCCAGCAGCTTGACCTCCGGCGGTCCCTACGAGCAGTACTTC
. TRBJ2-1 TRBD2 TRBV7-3 CASSPGLGNEQFF TGTGCCAGCAGCCCGGGACTAGGCAATGAGCAGTTCTTC
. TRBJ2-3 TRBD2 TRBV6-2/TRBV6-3 CASSRGLGGTDTQYF TGTGCCAGCAGCCGAGGACTAGGCGGGACAGATACGCAGTATTTT
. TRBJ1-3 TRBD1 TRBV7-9 CASSSGQPSSGNTIYF TGTGCCAGCAGCTCGGGACAGCCGAGCTCTGGAAACACCATATATTTT
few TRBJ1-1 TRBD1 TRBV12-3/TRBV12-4 CASSPTGGEAFF TGTGCCAGCAGCCCGACAGGGGGGGAAGCTTTCTTT
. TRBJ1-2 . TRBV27 CASSSSGGPHYGYTF TGTGCCAGCAGTTCCTCGGGGGGACCCCACTATGGCTACACCTTC
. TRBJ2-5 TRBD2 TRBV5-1 CASSSSTRGGVRETQYF TGCGCCAGCAGCTCGTCTACGCGGGGGGGCGTAAGAGAGACCCAGTACTTC
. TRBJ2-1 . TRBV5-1 CASSPQARSSYNEQFF TGCGCCAGCAGCCCACAGGCGCGCAGCTCCTACAATGAGCAGTTCTTC
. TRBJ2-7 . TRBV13 CASSLTNSYEQYF TGTGCCAGCAGCTTAACAAACTCCTACGAGCAGTACTTC
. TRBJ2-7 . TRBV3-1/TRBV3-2 CASSRRSYEQYF TGTGCCAGCAGCCGGCGGTCCTACGAGCAGTACTTC
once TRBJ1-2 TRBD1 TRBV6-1 CASSDLPGGSRDRSSGYTF TGTGCCAGCAGTGACCTCCCTGGGGGATCGCGGGACAGGAGTTCTGGCTACACCTTC
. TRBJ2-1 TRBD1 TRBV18 CASSPPSRGRGFF TGTGCCAGCTCACCACCGAGTAGGGGGCGCGGGTTCTTC
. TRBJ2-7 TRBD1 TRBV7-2 CASSQQGVLYEQYF TGTGCCAGCAGCCAACAGGGGGTCCTCTACGAGCAGTACTTC
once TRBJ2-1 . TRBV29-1 CSVHPPSGYNEQFF TGCAGCGTCCACCCACCCAGCGGATACAATGAGCAGTTCTTC
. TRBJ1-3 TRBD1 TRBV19 CASSRGQRSSGNTIYF TGTGCCAGTAGTAGGGGACAGAGGAGCTCTGGAAACACCATATATTTT
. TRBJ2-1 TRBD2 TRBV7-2 CASSLGPSGGQNEQFF TGTGCCAGCAGCTTAGGGCCGAGCGGGGGGCAGAATGAGCAGTTCTTC
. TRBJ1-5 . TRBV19 CASSTDPQGPQHF TGTGCCAGTAGTACGGACCCCCAGGGGCCCCAGCATTTT
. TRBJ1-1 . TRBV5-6 CASSLYSGGTNTEAFF TGTGCCAGCAGCTTGTACTCGGGGGGGACGAACACTGAAGCTTTCTTT
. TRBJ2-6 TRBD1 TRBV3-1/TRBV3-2 CASSQDWGQGASGANVLTF TGTGCCAGCAGCCAAGATTGGGGACAGGGGGCCTCTGGGGCCAACGTCCTGACTTTC
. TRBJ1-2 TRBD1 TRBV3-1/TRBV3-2 CASSPGTDNYGYTF TGTGCCAGCAGCCCCGGGACAGATAACTATGGCTACACCTTC
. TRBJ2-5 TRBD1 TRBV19 CASKGQGDRQETQYF TGTGCCAGTAAAGGACAGGGGGATAGGCAAGAGACCCAGTACTTC
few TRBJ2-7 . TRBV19 CASSMFRVYEQYF TGTGCCAGTAGTATGTTCAGGGTCTACGAGCAGTACTTC
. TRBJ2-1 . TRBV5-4 CASSIPSYNEQFF TGTGCCAGCAGCATTCCGAGTTACAATGAGCAGTTCTTC
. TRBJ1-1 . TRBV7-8 CASSLGTAKNTEAFF TGTGCCAGCAGCTTAGGGACAGCTAAGAACACTGAAGCTTTCTTT
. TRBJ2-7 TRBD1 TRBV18 CASSPRQGAWDEQYF TGTGCCAGCTCACCAAGACAGGGGGCCTGGGACGAGCAGTACTTC
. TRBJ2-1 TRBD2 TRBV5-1 CASSLLGGAGNEQFF TGCGCCAGCAGCTTACTCGGGGGGGCCGGAAATGAGCAGTTCTTC
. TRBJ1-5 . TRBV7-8 CASSLERGTGGNQPQHF TGTGCCAGCAGCTTAGAACGCGGCACCGGGGGCAATCAGCCCCAGCATTTT
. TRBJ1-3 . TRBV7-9 CASSFLGTFSSGNTIYF TGTGCCAGCAGCTTCCTCGGGACATTTAGCTCTGGAAACACCATATATTTT
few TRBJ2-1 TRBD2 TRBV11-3 CASSLSGGSNEQFF TGTGCCAGCAGCTTATCGGGAGGATCAAATGAGCAGTTCTTC
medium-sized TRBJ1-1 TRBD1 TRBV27 CASSPWTGQTEAFF TGTGCCAGCAGTCCTTGGACAGGCCAAACTGAAGCTTTCTTT
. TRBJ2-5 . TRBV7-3 CASSLLIGETQYF TGTGCCAGCAGCTTACTTATCGGAGAGACCCAGTACTTC
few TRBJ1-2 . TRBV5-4 CASAAFRGGIYGYTF TGTGCCAGCGCAGCTTTTCGGGGTGGGATTTATGGCTACACCTTC
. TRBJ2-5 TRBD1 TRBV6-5 CASRRTGGLETQYF TGTGCCAGCAGGCGGACAGGGGGCTTGGAGACCCAGTACTTC
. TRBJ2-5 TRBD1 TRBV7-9 CASRERSGGSETQYF TGTGCCAGCAGGGAACGGTCAGGGGGATCGGAGACCCAGTACTTC
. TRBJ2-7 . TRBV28 CASSPPRQWDEQYF TGTGCCAGCAGCCCCCCACGACAGTGGGACGAGCAGTACTTC
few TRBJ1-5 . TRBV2 CASSDGGAGQPQHF TGTGCCAGCAGTGATGGAGGGGCGGGTCAGCCCCAGCATTTT
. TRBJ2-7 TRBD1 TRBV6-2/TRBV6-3 CASSSGTGGYYEQYF TGTGCCAGCAGTTCCGGGACAGGGGGCTACTACGAGCAGTACTTC
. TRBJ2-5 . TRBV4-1 CASSQDFRQETQYF TGCGCCAGCAGCCAAGATTTCAGGCAAGAGACCCAGTACTTC
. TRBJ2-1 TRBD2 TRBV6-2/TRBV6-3 CASSYGMGASGGPSYNEQFF TGTGCCAGCAGTTACGGTATGGGGGCCAGCGGGGGACCCTCCTACAATGAGCAGTTCTTC
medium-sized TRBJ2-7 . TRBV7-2 CASSTRGSSYEQYF TGTGCCAGCAGCACCCGTGGTAGCAGCTACGAGCAGTACTTC
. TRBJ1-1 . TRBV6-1 CASSDVMNTEAFF TGTGCCAGCAGTGACGTAATGAACACTGAAGCTTTCTTT